Described below is a single T cell receptor (beta chain) sequence and its context. This clone was counted at least ten times. This receptor's antigen is unknown. No per-base quality is available; no much larger clone lies one base away. The record originates from a study of shared clonotypes between healthy human individuals (dated by TCRdb to the early 2020s). In terms of the full investigation: The cohort comprised a couple of women and a few men aged 18 to 49 years. Per donor, three plates each were used for CD4 naive and CD4 memory, two for CD8 naive, and one for CD8 memory. To estimate repertoire size and how much clonotype sharing occurs between individuals, the study deeply sequenced the blood TCR repertoires of five healthy adults. Leukapheresis yielded between about 0.85 and 9.5 billion PBMCs per donor. Libraries were prepared and TCR repertoires were sequenced by different laboratories using diverse techniques, in order to increase sequencing depth and limit assay-specific biases. The full study reports these points: Because the study included a small number of donors, the genetic and exposure-history diversity represented was limited. Sampling was restricted to blood, and TCR repertoires in tissues likely differ from the TCR repertoires found in blood. Incomplete sequencing was indicated by rarefaction of sorted-subset datasets, despite the large sequencing depth. Estimated clonotype richness was generally larger for naive than for memory subsets. Roughly 5% of naive CD4, more than 3% of naive CD8, roughly 2.4% of memory CD4, and approximately 0.39% of memory CD8 clonotypes were shared across several donors. Pairwise subsampling led to the expectation that sequencing depth would affect the degree of clonotype sharing among donors. Compared with non-shared clonotypes, clonotypes shared by all four sorted-subset donors had higher generation probabilities.

Using the deep immunoSEQ assay, multiplex PCR amplified TCR CDR3 regions from genomic DNA. Genomic DNA extracted from each cell subset was distributed evenly over all wells of several immunoSEQ 96-well plates, and each plate served as one replicate. For sorted subsets, each replicate PCR was loaded with 150 to 250 ng genomic DNA, equivalent to about 33,000 T cell genomes. The purified libraries were quantified using a Qubit 3.0 fluorometer, sized with a Bioanalyzer 2100, and then quantified again using the KAPA Library Quantification kit. Each immunoSEQ 96-well plate was sequenced on its own single-read 150-cycle Illumina NextSeq 550 flow cell. The original methods were these. The immunoSEQ output contained only junctional sequences without quality scores, so filtering could not match that applied to full-length reads. To assign V/J genes and CDR3, sequences were annotated against IMGT germline references using PyIR, a Python wrapper for IgBLAST v1.9. Reads with weak V/J assignments (E-value above 1e-6), missing CDR3, stop codons, out-of-frame junctions, or ambiguous translated residues were removed. V3J clonotypes were defined as sequences sharing an identical inferred V gene, J gene, and CDR3 amino acid sequence. Percentage overlap between repertoires was calculated by dividing the number of shared unique clonotypes by the size of the smaller repertoire. Three approaches were used to assess repertoire richness: RTK rarefaction, the Chao1 estimator, and Recon v2.1 estimates of unobserved clonotypes. Generation probabilities were computed with OLGA for all TCRbeta clonotypes obtained by the gDNA method from a handful of donors. In TCRdb, the immuneACCESS table is reduced to in-frame sequences with V and J assigned. These tables do not hold every clone; where another copy was compared, an unresolved V gene accounts for under half, and the others remain unexplained. The V and J calls and the clone size are those of that table, but D and trimming were determined from the DNA. This sample gives 550,000 to 800,000 clones in total; under 80% of them show up just once. Jointly, the top ten make up 1.5% to 2% of the sample.

The donors were healthy, HIV-negative adults with no recently reported acute infections or vaccinations. Every donor was a Caucasian adult living in Nashville, Tennessee, USA. CD4+ T cells were enriched by magnetic negative selection, after which naive cells were positively selected on CD45RA and the negative fraction was taken as the memory subset. After blood collection by leukapheresis, PBMCs were isolated using Ficoll-Histopaque density gradient centrifugation and then cryopreserved in the vapor phase of liquid nitrogen. Analytical flow cytometry was used to check the purity and quantity of each magnetically sorted T cell population. From each sorted fraction, genomic DNA was isolated and quantified by UV absorbance on a Nanodrop 2000c. Per the germline V gene, MNHNS is the CDR1 and SASEGT is the CDR2. At the junction V is shortened by 8 bases and J by 7 bases; bases outside the gene matches: 6. The cysteine opens and the phenylalanine closes a CDR3 of 13 amino acids. Left in the record is the CDR3 DNA by itself, 39 bases read in frame from the first base.

Specimen: memory CD4+ T cells sorted from blood. This sample's cell subset or site label indicates: CD45RA-negative fraction. In this chain, TRBV6-1 is recombined with TRBJ1-4, with 8 central nucleotides matching TRBD1. This receptor was obtained from a woman aged 25-40 years in good health. The DNA sequence follows: TGTGCCAGCCGACAGGGGTCGGGTGAAAAACTGTTTTTT. Translated, it reads CASRQGSGEKLFF.